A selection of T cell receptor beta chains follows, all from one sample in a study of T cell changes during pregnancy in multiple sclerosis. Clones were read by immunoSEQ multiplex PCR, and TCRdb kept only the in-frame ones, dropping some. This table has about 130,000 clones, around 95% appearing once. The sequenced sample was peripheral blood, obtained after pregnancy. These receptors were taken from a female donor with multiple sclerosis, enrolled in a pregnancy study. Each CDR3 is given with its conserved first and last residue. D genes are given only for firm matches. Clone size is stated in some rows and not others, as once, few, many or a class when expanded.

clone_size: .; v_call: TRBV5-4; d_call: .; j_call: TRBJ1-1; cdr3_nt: TGTGCCAGCAGCCTCCAGGGGATCCTGAACACTGAAGCTTTCTTT; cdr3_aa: CASSLQGILNTEAFF
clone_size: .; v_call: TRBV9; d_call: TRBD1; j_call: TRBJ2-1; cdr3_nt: TGTGCCAGCACCCGGACAGGAGGCTACAATGAGCAGTTCTTC; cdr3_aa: CASTRTGGYNEQFF
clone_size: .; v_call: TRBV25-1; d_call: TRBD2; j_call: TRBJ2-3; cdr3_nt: TGTGCCAGCAGTGAAGGTACTAGCGGGAGGTCTAGCACAGATACGCAGTATTTT; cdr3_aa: CASSEGTSGRSSTDTQYF
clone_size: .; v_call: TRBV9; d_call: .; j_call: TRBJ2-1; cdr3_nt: TGTGCCAGCAGCTTCAGGGTCGACAATGAGCAGTTCTTC; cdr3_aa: CASSFRVDNEQFF
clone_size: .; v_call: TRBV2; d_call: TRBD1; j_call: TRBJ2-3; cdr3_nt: TGTGCCAGCAGTGGGGACAGCTACACAGATACGCAGTATTTT; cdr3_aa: CASSGDSYTDTQYF
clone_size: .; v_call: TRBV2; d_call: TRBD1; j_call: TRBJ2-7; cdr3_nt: TGTGCCAGCAGGACGGGTGGACAGGGGTGGTACGAGCAGTACTTC; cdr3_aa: CASRTGGQGWYEQYF
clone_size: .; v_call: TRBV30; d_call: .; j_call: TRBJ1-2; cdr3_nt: TGTGCCTGGAGCGGGGGGACCCACTATGGCTACACCTTC; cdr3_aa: CAWSGGTHYGYTF
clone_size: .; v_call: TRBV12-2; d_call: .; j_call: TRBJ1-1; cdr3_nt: TGTGCAAGTCGCTTACGTCCAGGGGTAATGAACACTGAAGCTTTCTTT; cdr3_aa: CASRLRPGVMNTEAFF
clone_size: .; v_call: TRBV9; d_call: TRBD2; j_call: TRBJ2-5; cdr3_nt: TGTGCCAGCACCCTAGGGGGACTAGAGGAGACCCAGTACTTC; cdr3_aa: CASTLGGLEETQYF
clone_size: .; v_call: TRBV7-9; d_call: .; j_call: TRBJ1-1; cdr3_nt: TGTGCCAGCAGCCGCCTCTTGCGTGCTTTCTTT; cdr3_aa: CASSRLLRAFF
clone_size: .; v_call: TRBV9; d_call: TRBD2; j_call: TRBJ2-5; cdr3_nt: TGTGCCAGCAGCGTGGGACTAGCGGGAGGGAAACAAGAGACCCAGTACTTC; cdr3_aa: CASSVGLAGGKQETQYF
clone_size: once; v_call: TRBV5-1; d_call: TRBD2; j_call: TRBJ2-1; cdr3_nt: TGCGCCAGCAGACAGCCGGGACTAGCGGACTCCTACAATGAGCAGTTCTTC; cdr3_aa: CASRQPGLADSYNEQFF
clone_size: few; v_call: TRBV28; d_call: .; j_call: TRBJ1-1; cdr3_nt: TGTGCCAGCAGTTTAGGCGGTGAAGCTTTCTTT; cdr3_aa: CASSLGGEAFF
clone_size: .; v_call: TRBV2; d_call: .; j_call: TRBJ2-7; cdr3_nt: TGTGCCGGGGCCCGGGACAAGGCCTCTTACGAGCAGTACTTC; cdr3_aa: CAGARDKASYEQYF
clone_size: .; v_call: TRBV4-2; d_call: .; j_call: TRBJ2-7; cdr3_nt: TGTGCCAGCAGCCAAGGCAGATCCTACGAGCAGTACTTC; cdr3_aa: CASSQGRSYEQYF
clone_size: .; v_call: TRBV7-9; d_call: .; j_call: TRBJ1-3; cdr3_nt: TGTGCCAGCAGCTTATCCGGACAGCTCTCTGGAAACACCATATATTTT; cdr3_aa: CASSLSGQLSGNTIYF
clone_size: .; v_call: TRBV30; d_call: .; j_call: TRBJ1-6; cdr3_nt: TGTGCCTGGAGGGTGGCGAGGTCCAACTTTCGTTTTGGTTCACCCCTCCACTTT; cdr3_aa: CAWRVARSNFRFGSPLHF
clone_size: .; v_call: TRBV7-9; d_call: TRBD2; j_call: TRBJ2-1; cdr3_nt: TGTGCCAGCAGCTCCCTCAGCGGGAGTAGAGGTGAGCAGTTCTTC; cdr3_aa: CASSSLSGSRGEQFF
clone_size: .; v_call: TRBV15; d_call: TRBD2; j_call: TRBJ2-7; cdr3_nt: TGTGCCACCAGCAGAGGCAGACTAGCGCGGGAGCAGTACTTC; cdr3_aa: CATSRGRLAREQYF
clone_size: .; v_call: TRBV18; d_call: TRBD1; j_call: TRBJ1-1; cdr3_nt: TGTGCCAGCTCACCGGGACAGCTACATGAAGCTTTCTTT; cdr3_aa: CASSPGQLHEAFF
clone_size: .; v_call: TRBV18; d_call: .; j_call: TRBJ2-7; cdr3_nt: TGTGCCAGCTCACCCGACTTGAACTCCTACGAGCAGTACTTC; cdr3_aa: CASSPDLNSYEQYF
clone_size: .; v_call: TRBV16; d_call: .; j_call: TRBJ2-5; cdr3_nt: TGTGCCAGCAGCCAATTTTCAGGGTTAGAAGAGACCCAGTACTTC; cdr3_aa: CASSQFSGLEETQYF
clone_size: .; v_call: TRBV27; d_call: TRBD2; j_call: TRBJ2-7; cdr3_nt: TGTGCCAGCAGTTCCCCTAGCGGGAGCTCCTACGAGCAGTACTTC; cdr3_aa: CASSSPSGSSYEQYF
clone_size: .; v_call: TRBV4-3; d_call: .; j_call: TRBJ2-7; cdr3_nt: TGCGCCAGCAGCCAAGATCCGCGCGGGCCGGGGAGCTCCTACGAGCAGTACTTC; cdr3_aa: CASSQDPRGPGSSYEQYF
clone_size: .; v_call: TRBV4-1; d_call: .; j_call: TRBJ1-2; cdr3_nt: TGCGCCAGCAGCCAAGATCCGGGGAGGAGAAATGGCTACACCTTC; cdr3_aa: CASSQDPGRRNGYTF
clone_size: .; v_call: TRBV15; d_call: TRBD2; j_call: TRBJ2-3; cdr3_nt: TGTGCCACCAGCAGCCAACTAGCGGGAACGTTAGGGGATACGCAGTATTTT; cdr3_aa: CATSSQLAGTLGDTQYF
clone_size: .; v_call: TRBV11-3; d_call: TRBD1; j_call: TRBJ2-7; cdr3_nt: TGTGCCAGCAGCTGGGGACAGGGGGTCTCTAACGAGCAGTACTTC; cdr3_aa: CASSWGQGVSNEQYF
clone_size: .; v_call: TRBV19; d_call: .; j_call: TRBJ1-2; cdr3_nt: TGTGCCAGTATGACAGTCCCCTCCTATGGCTACACCTTC; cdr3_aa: CASMTVPSYGYTF
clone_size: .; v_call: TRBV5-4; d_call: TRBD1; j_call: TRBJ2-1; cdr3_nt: TGTGCCAGCAGCTCTGTTAGGGGGCGGTACAATGAGCAGTTCTTC; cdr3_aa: CASSSVRGRYNEQFF
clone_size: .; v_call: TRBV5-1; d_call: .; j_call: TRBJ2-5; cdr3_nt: TGCGCCAGCAGCTCCGAGGGTGTGGGGGGTACCGGAGAGACCCAGTACTTC; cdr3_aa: CASSSEGVGGTGETQYF
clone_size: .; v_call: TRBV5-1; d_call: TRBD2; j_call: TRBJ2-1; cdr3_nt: TGCGCCAGCAGCACTACTAGCGGGAGGCACAATGAGCAGTTCTTC; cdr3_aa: CASSTTSGRHNEQFF
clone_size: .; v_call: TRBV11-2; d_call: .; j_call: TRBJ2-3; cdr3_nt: TGTGCCAGCAGCAAAGAAACGGGAACTAGCACAGATACGCAGTATTTT; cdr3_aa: CASSKETGTSTDTQYF
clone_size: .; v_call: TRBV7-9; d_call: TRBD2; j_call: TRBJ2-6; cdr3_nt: TGTGCCAGCAGCTTAGGGGGGGGCTCTGGGGCCAACGTCCTGACTTTC; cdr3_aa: CASSLGGGSGANVLTF
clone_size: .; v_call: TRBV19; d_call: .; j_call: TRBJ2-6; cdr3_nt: TGTGCCACCATCCCAGGGGCAGCAGGATCAGTCTCTGGGGCCAACGTCCTGACTTTC; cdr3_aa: CATIPGAAGSVSGANVLTF
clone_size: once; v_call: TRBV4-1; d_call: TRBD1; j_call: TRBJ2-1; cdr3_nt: TGCGCCAGCAGCCAAGGGACAGGGTGGTCCCAAGATGAGCAGTTCTTC; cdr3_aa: CASSQGTGWSQDEQFF
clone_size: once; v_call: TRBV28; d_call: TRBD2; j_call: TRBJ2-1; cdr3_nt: TGTGCCAGCAGCCTGCGTACTAGCGGGGGACACAATGAGCAGTTCTTC; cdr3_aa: CASSLRTSGGHNEQFF
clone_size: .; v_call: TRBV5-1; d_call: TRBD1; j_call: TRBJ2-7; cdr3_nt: TGCGCCAGCAGGCGGGGGGTGGGACAGGGGACAGACGAGCAGTACTTC; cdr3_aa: CASRRGVGQGTDEQYF
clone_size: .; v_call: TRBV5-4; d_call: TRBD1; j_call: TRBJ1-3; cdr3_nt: TGTGCCAGCAGCCCGGGACAGGGAAGAAACACCATATATTTT; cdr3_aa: CASSPGQGRNTIYF
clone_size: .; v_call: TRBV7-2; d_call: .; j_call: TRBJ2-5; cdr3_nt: TGTGCCAGCAGCCCCCCTCTGGAGACCCAGTACTTC; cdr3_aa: CASSPPLETQYF
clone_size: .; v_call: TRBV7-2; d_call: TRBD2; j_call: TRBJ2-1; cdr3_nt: TGTGCCAGCAGTTCCATTAGCGGGAGGGCCAGAAATGAGCAGTTCTTC; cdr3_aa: CASSSISGRARNEQFF
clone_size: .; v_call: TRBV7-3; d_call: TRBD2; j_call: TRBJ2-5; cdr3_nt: TGTGCCAGCAGCTCTATAGCGGGAGCCCAAGAGACCCAGTACTTC; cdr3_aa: CASSSIAGAQETQYF
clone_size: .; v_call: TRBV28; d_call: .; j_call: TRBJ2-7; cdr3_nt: TGTGCCACACAGGAGATTACCTACGAGCAGTACTTC; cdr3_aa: CATQEITYEQYF
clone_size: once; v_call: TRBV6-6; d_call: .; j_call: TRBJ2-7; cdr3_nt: TGTGCCAGCAGTTCCTACTCAACAGGCTCCTCCTACGAGCAGTACTTC; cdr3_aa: CASSSYSTGSSYEQYF
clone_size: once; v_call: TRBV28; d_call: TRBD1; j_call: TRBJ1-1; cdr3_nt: TGTGCCAGCAGTTTGCCGACAGGGACTGAAGCTTTCTTT; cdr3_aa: CASSLPTGTEAFF
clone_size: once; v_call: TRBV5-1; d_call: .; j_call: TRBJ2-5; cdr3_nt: TGCGCCAGCAGCTTGGACCCTTGGGCAGGACAAGAGACCCAGTACTTC; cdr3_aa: CASSLDPWAGQETQYF
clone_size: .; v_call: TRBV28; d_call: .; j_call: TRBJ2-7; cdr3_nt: TGTGCCAGCACCCAGGACAGCTCACCTAGCTCCTACGAGCAGTACTTC; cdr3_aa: CASTQDSSPSSYEQYF
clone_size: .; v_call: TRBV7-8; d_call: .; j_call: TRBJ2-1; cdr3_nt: TGTGCCAGCAGCCCGACTTTAGGGGGTGAGCAGTTCTTC; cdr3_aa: CASSPTLGGEQFF
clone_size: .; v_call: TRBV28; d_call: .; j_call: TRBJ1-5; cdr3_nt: TGTGCCAGCTGTGAGGACAATCAGCCCCAGCATTTT; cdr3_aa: CASCEDNQPQHF
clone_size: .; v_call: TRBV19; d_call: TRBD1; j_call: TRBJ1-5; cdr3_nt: TGTGCCAGTAGTATCGGGACAGCTAGCAATCAGCCCCAGCATTTT; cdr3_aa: CASSIGTASNQPQHF
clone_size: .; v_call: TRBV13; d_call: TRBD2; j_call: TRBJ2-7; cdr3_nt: TGTGCCAGCGGGGCGGGAGGTCGTTTAAGCGAGCAGTACTTC; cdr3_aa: CASGAGGRLSEQYF
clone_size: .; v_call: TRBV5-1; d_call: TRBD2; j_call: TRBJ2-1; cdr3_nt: TGCGCCAGCAGCTTGGGGGTAGCGGGAGAGCAGTTCTTC; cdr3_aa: CASSLGVAGEQFF
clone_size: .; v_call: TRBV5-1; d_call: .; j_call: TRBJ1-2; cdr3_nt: TGCGCCAGCAGCGAAACAGACGGGGACTTATATGGCTACACCTTC; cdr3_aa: CASSETDGDLYGYTF
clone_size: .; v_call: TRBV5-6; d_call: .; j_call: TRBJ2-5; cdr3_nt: TGTGCCAGCAGCTTGGCCCCCAGCGGGCAAGAGACCCAGTACTTC; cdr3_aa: CASSLAPSGQETQYF
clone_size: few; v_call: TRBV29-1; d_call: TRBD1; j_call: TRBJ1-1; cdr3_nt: TGCAGCGGCACGGGACAGATACGGAACACTGAAGCTTTCTTT; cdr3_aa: CSGTGQIRNTEAFF
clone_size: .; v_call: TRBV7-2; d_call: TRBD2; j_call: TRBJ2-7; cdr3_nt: TGTGCCAGCAGCTTAGCCTATGACAGGGTAGGACTAGCGGGATACGAGCAGTACTTC; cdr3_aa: CASSLAYDRVGLAGYEQYF
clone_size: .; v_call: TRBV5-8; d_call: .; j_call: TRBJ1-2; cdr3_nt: TGTGCCAGCCTCACGCGGGACTTCTATGGCTACACCTTC; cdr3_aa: CASLTRDFYGYTF
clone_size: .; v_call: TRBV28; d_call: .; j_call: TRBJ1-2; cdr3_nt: TGTGCCAGTCTAAGTTCCAACCCGCATGGCTACACCTTC; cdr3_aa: CASLSSNPHGYTF